These 25 T cell receptor beta chains share one sample of origin, sequenced in a study of shared clonotypes between healthy human individuals. The data were produced by immunoSEQ multiplex PCR, yet TCRdb's version contains in-frame clones alone and is incomplete. The data show 1,500,000 or so clones, just under 99% seen once. Sequencing was carried out using naive CD4+ T cells sorted from blood. The sample's subset: CD45RA+ positively selected. These receptors originate from a man between 25 and 39 years old in good health.

The chain couples TRBV7-9 to TRBJ2-3, with 9 positions matching TRBD2. CDR1 is SEHNR, CDR2 FQNEAQ, per germline (reference sequence). The V and J ends lost 5 bases and 2 bases, in that order; junction bases with no gene match: 11. The CDR3 is made up of 17 amino acids. In DNA form, the CDR3 reads TGTGCCAGCAGCGGTTTTTTAGCGGGAGTGTTCACAGATACGCAGTATTTT. This translates into CASSGFLAGVFTDTQYF.

This rearrangement joins TRBV27 to TRBJ2-3; possible D gene TRBD1, 5 bases. This CDR3 is built from 15 residues. The V gene lost 1 base and the J gene lost 1 base, with 9 bases spanning the gap. CDR1 is MNHEY and CDR2 is SMNVEV in the germline V gene (reference sequence). CDR3 nucleotide sequence: TGTGCCAGCAGTTTATTTAGGGGCGGCACAGATACGCAGTATTTT. It encodes CASSLFRGGTDTQYF.

The rearrangement joins TRBV28 to TRBJ2-1; the D gene is possibly TRBD1 (6 bases). The CDR3 totals 12 residues. V gave up 7 bases and J gave up 9 bases, with 13 bases separating them. Germline V lookup: CDR1 MDHEN, CDR2 SYDVKM. The CDR3 is CASTISRGEQFF. CDR3 bases: TGTGCCAGCACCATATCCAGGGGTGAGCAGTTCTTC.

V gene TRBV6-1 combines with J gene TRBJ1-1; no definite D call. The CDR3 has 13 amino acids. Germline-derived CDR1 and CDR2 are MNHNS and SASEGT. Trimming removed 2 bases from V and 1 base from J, with 5 bases in between. CDR3 in amino acids: CASSEWGNTEAFF. The CDR3 DNA sequence: TGTGCCAGCAGTGAATGGGGGAACACTGAAGCTTTCTTT.

The chain links TRBV9 to TRBJ1-2; unclear D gene. Trimming took off 4 bases at V and 6 bases at J, with 16 bases between the two ends. There are 14 residues in the CDR3. The V gene's germline CDR1 is SGDLS and CDR2 YYNGEE. The CDR3 coding sequence is TGTGCCAGCAGCCCCCGGTGGTTTAGCCATGGCTACACCTTC. Encoded protein: CASSPRWFSHGYTF. Full variable domain (remainder filled in from reference TRBV9 and TRBJ1-2): DSGVTQTPKHLITATGQRVTLRCSPRSGDLSVYWYQQSLDQGLQFLIQYYNGEERAKGNILERFSAQQFPDLHSELNLSSLELGDSALYFCASSPRWFSHGYTFGSGTRLTVV.

V is TRBV30 and J is TRBJ1-2; possible D gene TRBD1, 5 bases. V was clipped by 2 bases and J by 8 bases, with 15 bases between them. This CDR3 has 13 residues. Germline-derived CDR1 and CDR2 are GTSNPN and SVGIG (reference sequence). CDR3 sequence: CAWSPGAPGGYTF. The CDR3 DNA reads as TGTGCCTGGAGTCCCGGGGCCCCGGGGGGCTACACCTTC.

The rearrangement links TRBV7-2 to TRBJ1-1; D not resolved. The germline V gene has CDR1 SGHTA and CDR2 FQGNSA. V lost 8 bases to trimming and J lost 0 bases, with 13 bases between them. The CDR3 contains 14 residues. CDR3 DNA: TGTGCCAGCTGGCAGTTTGGGATGAACACTGAAGCTTTCTTT. Encoded protein: CASWQFGMNTEAFF.

Details on this clone: Other DNA sequences in this specimen translate into the identical CDR3. The gene calls are TRBV29-1 and TRBJ2-3; D may be TRBD1 (6 bases). Germline V gene sequence: CDR1 SQVTM, CDR2 ANQGSEA. CDR3 length equals 13 residues. V was cut by 4 bases and J by 1 base, with 9 bases left in between. This chain's CDR3 is CSVARGRTDTQYF. The CDR3 coding sequence is TGCAGCGTTGCCAGGGGTCGCACAGATACGCAGTATTTT.

V is TRBV9 and J is TRBJ2-3; 10 nucleotides align to TRBD1. Germline V gives CDR1 SGDLS, CDR2 YYNGEE. V shed 3 bases, J shed 3 bases, and the junction held 7 bases outside the gene matches. The CDR3 totals 16 residues. The CDR3 region is CASSGTGGLWTDTQYF. Written as DNA, the CDR3 is TGTGCCAGCAGCGGGACAGGGGGATTATGGACAGATACGCAGTATTTT. The full variable domain, completed using reference TRBV9 and TRBJ2-3, is DSGVTQTPKHLITATGQRVTLRCSPRSGDLSVYWYQQSLDQGLQFLIQYYNGEERAKGNILERFSAQQFPDLHSELNLSSLELGDSALYFCASSGTGGLWTDTQYFGPGTRLTVL.

The CDR3 nucleotides read TGTGCCAGCACTCCCCAGGGACTGCTTAACTATGGCTACACCTTC. It codes for CASTPQGLLNYGYTF. V and J are TRBV6-6 and TRBJ1-2; weak D call: TRBD1 (5 bases). V shed 7 bases and J shed 1 base, with 16 bases lying between them. Germline V gives CDR1 MNHNY, CDR2 SVGAGI (reference sequence). The CDR3 length is 15 residues.

The chain couples TRBV5-4 to TRBJ2-7, with 9 positions matching TRBD1. The CDR3 consists of 14 residues. Germline-derived CDR1 and CDR2 are SGHNT and YYREEE (reference sequence). V trimming: 4 bases; J trimming: 7 bases; junction bases outside the gene matches: 9. The CDR3, as DNA: TGTGCCAGCAGCGCTGGACAGGGGCCAGGGGAGCAGTACTTC. This sequence encodes CASSAGQGPGEQYF. Variable domain in full (rest from reference TRBV5-4 and TRBJ2-7): ETGVTQSPTHLIKTRGQQVTLRCSSQSGHNTVSWYQQALGQGPQFIFQYYREEENGRGNFPPRFSGLQFPNYSSELNVNALELDDSALYLCASSAGQGPGEQYFGPGTRLTVT.

The rearrangement links TRBV30 to TRBJ2-2, with D possibly TRBD2 on 5 matching bases. CDR3 length: 14 amino acids. Germline CDR1 reads GTSNPN; CDR2 reads SVGIG (reference sequence). The V and J ends lost 2 bases and 7 bases respectively, with 14 bases between them. CDR3 residues: CAWSPRGLDGELFF. In DNA, the CDR3 is TGTGCCTGGAGTCCTAGAGGGTTAGACGGGGAGCTGTTTTTT.

The chain combines TRBV5-1 with TRBJ1-1; no definite D call. CDR1 SGHRS and CDR2 YFSETQ come from the germline V gene. The CDR3 is 13 residues long. V was clipped by 0 bases and J by 9 bases, with 12 bases between them. CDR3: CASSLDAYVQAFF. The CDR3 nucleotides are TGCGCCAGCAGCTTGGATGCCTACGTGCAAGCTTTCTTT.

The chain carries TRBV18 and TRBJ2-2, with D perhaps TRBD1 (5 bases). Germline V gene lookup returns CDR1 KGHSH and CDR2 LQKENI. The V and J ends lost 4 bases and 4 bases respectively, with 13 bases between them. The CDR3 consists of 15 residues. The CDR3 DNA follows: TGTGCCAGCTCACTCTTGGACCAGGGCACCGGGGAGCTGTTTTTT. Its protein product is CASSLLDQGTGELFF.

The chain uses TRBV9 and TRBJ2-7; no definite D call. Trimming removed 4 bases at V and 1 base at J, with 12 bases between. This CDR3 contains 14 residues. Germline V lookup: CDR1 SGDLS, CDR2 YYNGEE. CDR3 loop: CASSSTASSYEQYF. The CDR3 DNA sequence: TGTGCCAGCAGCTCCACAGCTTCTTCCTACGAGCAGTACTTC.

The CDR3: CASSPGTSGSLWHEQYF. DNA of the CDR3: TGTGCCAGCAGCCCTGGGACTAGCGGGAGTTTGTGGCACGAGCAGTACTTC. J is TRBJ2-7 and V is TRBV14, with TRBD2 identical over 14 bases. V dropped 4 bases and J dropped 5; count of bases not matched to a gene: 10. CDR3 length equals 17 residues. The germline gives CDR1 SGHDN, CDR2 FVKESK.

The V call is TRBV9, the J call TRBJ2-5; the match to TRBD2 covers 7 bases. The germline CDR1 and CDR2 sequences are SGDLS and YYNGEE. This CDR3 region has 16 residues. The ends lost 0 bases at V and 4 bases at J; junction bases unmatched: 9. In nucleotides, the CDR3 is TGTGCCAGCAGCGTAGGTGCGGGAGTACTCGGAGAGACCCAGTACTTC. This codes for CASSVGAGVLGETQYF.

The chain is built from TRBV9 and TRBJ2-1; D tentatively reads TRBD1 or TRBD2 (5 bases each). The CDR3 is made up of 17 amino acids. In germline, CDR1 is SGDLS, CDR2 YYNGEE. Trimming stripped 1 base from V and 5 bases from J, with 19 bases between. CDR3 coding DNA: TGTGCCAGCAGCGTATTTTCGACCGGGACCCTAAACAATGAGCAGTTCTTC. Encoded protein: CASSVFSTGTLNNEQFF.

The chain's CDR3 is CATSRVLDRNSYEQYF. The CDR3 DNA sequence: TGTGCCACCAGCAGAGTTCTTGACAGGAACTCCTACGAGCAGTACTTC. The chain employs TRBV15 and TRBJ2-7; D possibly corresponds to TRBD1 (6 bases). The CDR3 runs to 16 residues. Germline CDR1 and CDR2: LNHNV and YYDKDF (reference sequence). Between the trimmed V and J ends, which lost 1 base and 0 bases, there was a span of 13 bases.

CDR3 in amino acids: CASSLYTDEAFF. CDR3 nucleotide sequence: TGTGCCAGCAGCCTTTATACTGATGAAGCTTTCTTT. This rearrangement joins TRBV28 to TRBJ1-1; D remains ambiguous. Trimming took 6 bases from V and 7 from J, leaving 12 bases between them. CDR3 length equals 12 residues. Germline loops: CDR1 MDHEN, CDR2 SYDVKM.

The rearrangement joins TRBV14 to TRBJ1-1; 8 bases are shared with TRBD1. In germline, CDR1 is SGHDN, CDR2 FVKESK. This CDR3 region has 14 residues. V was pared by 5 bases and J by 3 bases, with 5 bases of the junction left unmatched. Here the CDR3 DNA reads TGTGCCAGCAGCGCAGACAGGGGTTACACTGAAGCTTTCTTT. Its translation: CASSADRGYTEAFF.

The chain combines TRBV18 with TRBJ2-7; no clear D gene. Germline V gene data show CDR1 as KGHSH and CDR2 as LQKENI. The CDR3 loop spans 11 amino acids. Trimming removed 8 bases from V and 6 bases from J, with 11 bases in between. CDR3 nucleotides: TGTGCCAGCGGGCACAAAGGCGAGCAGTACTTC. Amino acids: CASGHKGEQYF.

This rearrangement joins TRBV19 to TRBJ2-7; D may be TRBD1 or TRBD2 (5 bases each). Germline CDR1 and CDR2: LNHDA and SQIVND (reference sequence). CDR3 length equals 15 residues. V shed 3 bases and J shed 0 bases, with 12 bases lying between them. CDR3 DNA: TGTGCCAGTAGTATTCGCCGGGGCCCCTCCTACGAGCAGTACTTC. It yields the protein CASSIRRGPSYEQYF. The complete variable domain, with remaining parts taken from reference TRBV19 and TRBJ2-7, reads DGGITQSPKYLFRKEGQNVTLSCEQNLNHDAMYWYRQDPGQGLRLIYYSQIVNDFQKGDIAEGYSVSREKKESFPLTVTSAQKNPTAFYLCASSIRRGPSYEQYFGPGTRLTVT.

This chain connects TRBV5-1 to TRBJ2-1; possibly TRBD1 for D (5 bases). V lost 0 bases and J lost 10, with 11 bases in between. The CDR3 is made up of 13 amino acids. The germline V gene has CDR1 SGHRS and CDR2 YFSETQ. The CDR3 loop reads CASSLDRPLEQFF. The CDR3 coding sequence is TGCGCCAGCAGCTTGGACAGGCCGTTAGAGCAGTTCTTC.

This sequence joins TRBV5-4 and TRBJ2-7; either TRBD1 or TRBD2 may supply D (6 bases each). The V and J ends lost 4 bases and 5 bases respectively, with 13 bases between them. Per germline, CDR1 SGHNT and CDR2 YYREEE (reference sequence). This CDR3 region has 13 residues. As DNA, the CDR3 is TGTGCCAGCAGCCAAGGAAGGGGGGACGAGCAGTACTTC. Its protein is CASSQGRGDEQYF.